This section outlines one T cell receptor (beta chain) sequence together with its context. Its antigen is not identified. The data stem from a study of CD8+CD57+ T cells in acquired aplastic anemia. Study outcomes and limitations: It was found that 25 to 35 CD8+ CDR3 sequences were shared between patients and controls.

Genomic DNA, serving as template, underwent TCR beta VDJ and CDR3 profiling. TCRdb reprocessed the reads via MiXCR and lists one record per CDR3 protein. The sample contains 400,000 to 450,000 distinct CDR3 sequences, 65% to 75% of which appear only once. From germline, CDR1 is LNHDA and CDR2 SQIVND (reference sequence). V lost 3 bases and J 2 bases, leaving 9 bases between the germline ends. The CDR3 consists of 14 residues. The sequence was obtained from a human donor in good health, serving as a control. This chain joins TRBV19 and TRBJ2-3; D is possibly TRBD1 (5 bases). The sequenced material came from sorted CD4+, CD8+, or CD8+CD57+ T cells (not recorded which) from PBMCs. CDR3 bases: TGTGCCAGTAGTATTACAGGCTACACAGATACGCAGTATTTT. Its protein is CASSITGYTDTQYF.